This T cell receptor (beta chain) was identified during a study of T cells in Graves' hyperthyroidism and ophthalmopathy. Each diagnosis was grounded in clinical symptoms, serum thyroxine and TRAb, thyroid ultrasound, and orbital computed tomography. TCR beta CDR3 sequences were amplified from RNA transcripts. In the first-round RT-PCR of the TCR CDR3, the HTBI primer set was used. One entry per CDR3 protein results from TCRdb running MiXCR on the multiplex PCR reads. The sample yields over 500,000 distinct CDR3 sequences, about 45% seen once. This clonotype was found many times. This CDR3 is 15 amino acids long. V trimming: 5 bases; J trimming: 5 bases; junction bases outside the gene matches: 8. From germline, CDR1 is MNHNS and CDR2 SASEGT.

This clonotype originated in an adult woman with Graves' disease, either hyperthyroidism or ophthalmopathy (not recorded which). The chain combines TRBV6-1 with TRBJ2-2; 7 nucleotides align to TRBD1. The sequenced material came from peripheral blood or thyroid tissue (not recorded which). In DNA form, the CDR3 reads TGTGCCAGCAGTAAGGGACAGTCAGCAACCGGGGAGCTGTTTTTT. Amino acid sequence: CASSKGQSATGELFF.